Below, 6 T cell receptor beta chains from the same sample are listed, as sequenced in a study of T cells in Graves' hyperthyroidism and ophthalmopathy. Researchers took RNA transcripts and amplified the TCR beta CDR3 regions from them. HTBI primers were used for first-round RT-PCR of the TCR CDR3. TCRdb called the multiplex PCR reads again in MiXCR, with one record for every CDR3 protein. The sample contains 300,000 to 450,000 distinct CDR3 sequences, 14% of which appear only once. Source material: blood. These receptor sequences come from a woman aged 60-75 years with Graves' hyperthyroidism.

This chain joins TRBV7-3 and TRBJ2-1; 12 bases fit TRBD2. This CDR3 has 17 residues. The ends lost 1 base at V and 6 bases at J; junction bases unmatched: 7. Germline CDR1 reads SGHTA; CDR2 reads FQGTGA. CDR3 region: CASSLNPTSGRGNEQFF. CDR3 in DNA: TGTGCCAGCAGCTTAAACCCGACTAGCGGGAGAGGCAATGAGCAGTTCTTC. The whole variable domain, filled in from reference TRBV7-3 and TRBJ2-1, reads GAGVSQTPSNKVTEKGKYVELRCDPISGHTALYWYRQSLGQGPEFLIYFQGTGAADDSGLPNDRFFAVRPEGSVSTLKIQRTERGDSAVYLCASSLNPTSGRGNEQFFGPGTRLTVL.

This chain joins TRBV29-1 and TRBJ1-1, with D possibly being TRBD1 (6 bases). The CDR3 is made up of 13 amino acids. V lost 6 bases and J lost 1, with 12 bases in between. Germline values: CDR1 SQVTM, CDR2 ANQGSEA. CDR3 sequence reads: CSVGGPANTEAFF. In DNA, the CDR3 is TGCAGCGTCGGGGGGCCGGCGAACACTGAAGCTTTCTTT.

The sample holds a few counts of this clonotype. The V call is TRBV27, the J call TRBJ2-7; TRBD2 aligns across 9 bases. CDR3 size: 16 residues. The germline gives CDR1 MNHEY, CDR2 SMNVEV (reference sequence). With 5 bases clipped from V and 1 base from J, the junction kept 9 bases outside the gene matches. CDR3 nucleotide sequence: TGTGCCAGCAGTCCCCAAGGAGCGGGAGGATCCTACGAGCAGTACTTC. It encodes CASSPQGAGGSYEQYF.

This clonotype has ten or more counts. V is TRBV6-1 and J is TRBJ1-5, with D possibly TRBD1 on 5 matching bases. Germline lookup yields CDR1 MNHNS and CDR2 SASEGT. This CDR3 has 15 amino acids. V shed 2 bases and J shed 3 bases, with 11 bases lying between them. CDR3 sequence reads: CASSELQVLNQPQHF. CDR3 DNA: TGTGCCAGCAGTGAATTACAGGTCCTCAATCAGCCCCAGCATTTT.

This clonotype was recorded a few times. This chain links TRBV12-5 with TRBJ2-5; D is perhaps TRBD1 (6 bases). Trimming pared 6 bases from V and 0 bases from J, leaving 11 bases between. CDR1 LGHNT and CDR2 FRNRAP come from the germline V gene. This CDR3 is built from 14 residues. The CDR3 spells CASGLGQYQETQYF. CDR3 in DNA: TGTGCTAGTGGCCTCGGACAGTACCAAGAGACCCAGTACTTC.

This clonotype has ten or more counts. The gene calls are TRBV5-1 and TRBJ2-7; D remains unclear. Germline V gene data show CDR1 as SGHRS and CDR2 as YFSETQ. The CDR3 is 11 residues long. Trimming pared 3 bases from V and 7 bases from J, leaving 8 bases between. The CDR3 protein is CASSSPGEQYF. As DNA, the CDR3 is TGCGCCAGCAGCTCACCCGGTGAGCAGTACTTC.